This passage covers 23 T cell receptor beta chains from one sample sequenced in a study of blood T cell repertoires in COVID-19. Using immunoSEQ multiplex PCR, the repertoire was profiled, and TCRdb retains in-frame clones only, with some absent. Seen here are 70,000 or so clones, just over 85% observed once, and the top ten hold 11%. Sequencing input: peripheral blood. The receptor set was obtained from a man between 65 and 85 years old with active or convalescent COVID-19.

This chain connects TRBV6-6 to TRBJ2-2; 7 nucleotides match TRBD2. The J segment lost 7 bases and the V segment lost 8 bases, leaving 10 bases of the junction unmatched. CDR1 and CDR2 (germline): MNHNY, SVGAGI (reference sequence). The CDR3 runs 14 residues. CDR3 DNA: TGTGCCAGCGCGGAAAGCGGGATTCTCGGGGAGCTGTTTTTT. This gives the protein CASAESGILGELFF.

CDR3 amino acids: CASNSGQGSYEQYF. CDR3 nucleotide sequence: TGTGCCAGCAACTCGGGACAGGGTAGTTACGAGCAGTACTTC. The V and J genes are TRBV28 and TRBJ2-7; 9 bases match TRBD1. Trimming at V came to 7 bases and at J to 4 bases, leaving 8 bases not matched to a gene. From germline, CDR1 is MDHEN and CDR2 SYDVKM. This CDR3 region has 14 residues.

DNA of the CDR3: TGTGCCAGCAGCCAAGAAAAGGGGAGGGGCACTGAAGCTTTCTTT. Its translation: CASSQEKGRGTEAFF. V and J are TRBV14 and TRBJ1-1, with D perhaps TRBD1 (5 bases). The CDR3 is made up of 15 amino acids. V lost 0 bases, J lost 4 bases, and 12 bases lay in between. Looked up from germline, CDR1 is SGHDN and CDR2 is FVKESK.

This clone appeared once. The chain employs TRBV5-1 and TRBJ2-1; 7 nucleotides align to TRBD2. This CDR3 has 15 amino acids. In germline, CDR1 is SGHRS, CDR2 YFSETQ. V gave up 0 bases and J gave up 6 bases; unmatched junction bases: 6. CDR3 nucleotide sequence: TGCGCCAGCAGCTTGGTGTCTAGCGGTATCAATGAGCAGTTCTTC. It translates to CASSLVSSGINEQFF. Full variable domain (missing parts from reference TRBV5-1 and TRBJ2-1): KAGVTQTPRYLIKTRGQQVTLSCSPISGHRSVSWYQQTPGQGLQFLFEYFSETQRNKGNFPGRFSGRQFSNSRSEMNVSTLELGDSALYLCASSLVSSGINEQFFGPGTRLTVL.

The V gene is TRBV7-2, the J gene TRBJ1-5, with D hard to call. V was cut by 4 bases and J by 6 bases, with 7 bases left in between. The CDR3 sequence is 12 residues long. Germline assignment: CDR1 SGHTA and CDR2 FQGNSA. The chain's CDR3 is CASSSRSQPQHF. The CDR3 DNA reads TGTGCCAGCAGCTCCCGTAGTCAGCCCCAGCATTTT.

In this sample, this clone turned up a few times. This chain joins TRBV2 and TRBJ1-6, with D tentatively TRBD1 (6 bases). Per the germline V gene, CDR1 is SNHLY and CDR2 is FYNNEI. V lost 5 bases and J lost 10, with 15 bases in between. The CDR3 length is 14 residues. Written as DNA, the CDR3 is TGTGCCAGCAGTCTGGACAGTCTGGGGTCACCCCTCCACTTT. It codes for CASSLDSLGSPLHF.

This chain joins TRBV27 and TRBJ1-4; no definite D call. CDR3 length: 14 residues. The V and J ends lost 6 bases and 7 bases respectively, with 15 bases between them. From germline, CDR1 is MNHEY and CDR2 SMNVEV (reference sequence). The CDR3, as DNA: TGTGCCAGCAGCCTCAGCTACTCGGGTGAAAAACTGTTTTTT. Its protein is CASSLSYSGEKLFF.

V and J are TRBV4-3 and TRBJ2-3, with TRBD1 matching 7 bases. CDR1 is LGHNA and CDR2 is YSLEER in the germline V gene. V lost 4 bases, J lost 2 bases, and 6 bases stayed unmatched. The CDR3 covers 15 residues. CDR3 residues: CASSPSGQITDTQYF. The CDR3 region has the DNA TGCGCCAGCAGCCCATCGGGACAGATCACAGATACGCAGTATTTT.

The rearrangement links TRBV27 to TRBJ1-1; tentatively, D is TRBD1 (6 bases). The CDR3 contains 15 residues. Trimming removed 5 bases from V and 5 bases from J, with 18 bases in between. Germline V gene sequence: CDR1 MNHEY, CDR2 SMNVEV (reference sequence). Here the CDR3 DNA reads TGTGCCAGCAGTCCAACCAGCGGGGGCAGGACTGAAGCTTTCTTT. This gives the protein CASSPTSGGRTEAFF.

This clone was seen more than once but under ten times. The chain links TRBV5-6 to TRBJ2-6; TRBD2 agrees at 12 bases. The V gene end was trimmed by 4 bases and the J gene end by 13 bases; junction bases not matched to a gene: 6. Germline loops: CDR1 SGHDT, CDR2 YYEEEE. This CDR3 region has 14 residues. CDR3: CASSKRLAGVVLTF. Written as DNA, the CDR3 is TGTGCCAGCAGCAAGAGACTAGCGGGAGTGGTCCTGACTTTC.

CDR3 sequence: CSGGQSYEQYF. The CDR3 DNA follows: TGCAGCGGGGGACAGAGCTACGAGCAGTACTTC. V is TRBV29-1 and J is TRBJ2-7; 7 bases map to TRBD1. V lost 7 bases, J lost 3 bases, and 3 bases stayed unmatched. Germline V gene sequence: CDR1 SQVTM, CDR2 ANQGSEA. CDR3 length equals 11 residues.

The chain recombines TRBV11-2 with TRBJ2-2, with 8 bases fitting TRBD2. This CDR3 has 18 residues. V was clipped by 4 bases and J by 5 bases; unmatched bases: 15. Germline-derived CDR1 and CDR2 are SGHAT and FQNNGV. The CDR3 sequence: CASSSLGKRERSTGELFF. In DNA, the CDR3 is TGTGCCAGCAGCTCCCTGGGGAAGCGGGAGAGAAGTACCGGGGAGCTGTTTTTT.

V usage is TRBV7-9 and J usage is TRBJ1-4, with TRBD1 matching 7 bases. This CDR3 has 15 residues. CDR1 is SEHNR, CDR2 FQNEAQ, per germline (reference sequence). J gave up 3 bases and V 5 bases, and 6 bases lay outside the gene matches. The CDR3 DNA is TGTGCCAGCAGCGCGTACAGGGGTGCTAATGAAAAACTGTTTTTT. It encodes CASSAYRGANEKLFF.

J is TRBJ2-1 and V is TRBV7-9; TRBD1 agrees at 7 bases. From germline, CDR1 is SEHNR and CDR2 FQNEAQ (reference sequence). This CDR3 is built from 14 residues. V trimming: 5 bases; J trimming: 1 base; junction bases outside the gene matches: 2. CDR3 protein: CASSPGGSYNEQFF. The CDR3 region has the DNA TGTGCCAGCAGCCCAGGGGGATCCTACAATGAGCAGTTCTTC.

The chain recombines TRBV5-1 with TRBJ1-1, with TRBD1 as a possible D gene (6 bases). CDR1 SGHRS and CDR2 YFSETQ come from the germline V gene. The germline V and J ends were trimmed by 4 bases and 6 bases, with 10 bases remaining between them. The CDR3 sequence is 12 residues long. This chain's CDR3 is CASSPDRPEAFF. CDR3 bases: TGCGCCAGCAGCCCTGACAGGCCTGAAGCTTTCTTT.

This clone was seen a single time. V and J are TRBV5-1 and TRBJ1-1; 10 positions match TRBD1. J gave up 4 bases and V 4 bases, and 7 bases lay outside the gene matches. Germline loops: CDR1 SGHRS, CDR2 YFSETQ. This CDR3 is 15 amino acids long. The CDR3 coding sequence is TGCGCCAGCAGCCGGACAGGGGGAGATGGCACTGAAGCTTTCTTT. Its translation: CASSRTGGDGTEAFF.

V usage is TRBV10-1 and J usage is TRBJ2-1; 13 bases are a match to TRBD2. Germline V gives CDR1 WNHNN, CDR2 SYGVQD (reference sequence). The CDR3 consists of 15 residues. V shed 5 bases, J shed 9 bases, and the junction held 7 bases outside the gene matches. The CDR3, as DNA: TGCGCCAGCAGTCCACTAGCGGGAGGGGAGTGTGAGCAGTTCTTC. Its translation: CASSPLAGGECEQFF.

The chain is built from TRBV21-1 and TRBJ1-1. TRBV21-1 is a documented pseudogene. This CDR3 is 16 amino acids long. The CDR3 is CASSKALSGENTEAFF. The CDR3 coding sequence is TGTGCCAGCAGCAAAGCGCTTTCCGGGGAGAACACTGAAGCTTTCTTT.

V gene TRBV2 combines with J gene TRBJ2-1, with 13 bases lining up with TRBD2. CDR1 and CDR2 from the germline V gene are SNHLY and FYNNEI. V trimming: 6 bases; J trimming: 3 bases; junction bases outside the gene matches: 2. The CDR3 length is 15 residues. The CDR3 region is CASRGTSGNYNEQFF. The CDR3, as DNA: TGTGCCAGCAGGGGGACTAGCGGGAACTACAATGAGCAGTTCTTC.

The gene calls are TRBV5-1 and TRBJ1-1, with a possible D match to TRBD1 (5 bases). V shed 0 bases and J shed 5 bases, with 8 bases lying between them. The V gene's germline CDR1 is SGHRS and CDR2 YFSETQ. This CDR3 contains 13 residues. Written as DNA, the CDR3 is TGCGCCAGCAGCTTGGCGGAGGGGACTGAAGCTTTCTTT. This sequence encodes CASSLAEGTEAFF.

The CDR3 bases are TGTGCCAGTAGTGCTATTCAGGGGAACACTGAAGCTTTCTTT. The encoded protein is CASSAIQGNTEAFF. The chain joins TRBV19 to TRBJ1-1; D possibly corresponds to TRBD1 (5 bases). The CDR3 has 14 amino acids. V lost 5 bases and J lost 1, with 11 bases in between. CDR1 is LNHDA and CDR2 is SQIVND in the germline V gene (reference sequence).

V is TRBV6-6 and J is TRBJ2-3, with TRBD2 as a possible D gene (5 bases). Deletions cut 2 bases from V and 6 bases from J, with 15 bases between. CDR3 length: 15 residues. Germline assignment: CDR1 MNHNY and CDR2 SVGAGI (reference sequence). The DNA for the CDR3 is TGTGCCAGCAGTTACGTGAGGGCCCGTTTCGATACGCAGTATTTT. It encodes CASSYVRARFDTQYF.

V is TRBV5-1 and J is TRBJ2-3, with TRBD2 identical over 8 bases. V gave up 0 bases and J gave up 3 bases; unmatched junction bases: 6. CDR1 SGHRS and CDR2 YFSETQ come from the germline V gene. This CDR3 contains 16 residues. The CDR3 sequence is CASSLASSGTTDTQYF. Written as DNA, the CDR3 is TGCGCCAGCAGCTTGGCTAGTAGCGGGACAACAGATACGCAGTATTTT.